This T cell receptor beta chain was sequenced in a study of shared clonotypes between healthy human individuals. Study as a whole: A couple of female and a few male donors aged 18 to 49 were enrolled. Each donor had three CD4 naive, three CD4 memory, two CD8 naive and one CD8 memory plate. Findings and limits, study-wide: Clonotypes shared by all four sorted-subset donors had higher generation probabilities than non-shared clonotypes.

CDR1 is SGHDT and CDR2 is YYEEEE in the germline V gene. With V trimmed by 4 bases and J by 2 bases, 8 bases remained unmatched. The CDR3 consists of 16 residues. Genomic DNA belonging to each subset was distributed in equal measure over several immunoSEQ plates. Generated by immunoSEQ multiplex PCR, the TCRdb table keeps only in-frame clones and is missing some. The repertoire includes approximately 840,000 clones, about 96% of them detected once, and under 0.3% sits in the top ten. Concerning this clone itself: Its matching antigen is unknown.

CD45RO-negative, CCR7-selected cells formed the naive CD8 fraction, which excluded terminally differentiated effector memory CD45RA+ cells. Sequencing was performed on naive CD8+ T cells sorted from blood. The V and J genes are TRBV5-6 and TRBJ2-1, with TRBD2 identical over 8 bases. This receptor was taken from a young man in good health. In DNA form, the CDR3 reads TGTGCCAGCAGCCTCCCTAGCGGGTTCACCTACAATGAGCAGTTCTTC. Translating it yields CASSLPSGFTYNEQFF. Filled out from reference TRBV5-6 and TRBJ2-1, the complete variable domain reads DAGVTQSPTHLIKTRGQQVTLRCSPKSGHDTVSWYQQALGQGPQFIFQYYEEEERQRGNFPDRFSGHQFPNYSSELNVNALLLGDSALYLCASSLPSGFTYNEQFFGPGTRLTVL.